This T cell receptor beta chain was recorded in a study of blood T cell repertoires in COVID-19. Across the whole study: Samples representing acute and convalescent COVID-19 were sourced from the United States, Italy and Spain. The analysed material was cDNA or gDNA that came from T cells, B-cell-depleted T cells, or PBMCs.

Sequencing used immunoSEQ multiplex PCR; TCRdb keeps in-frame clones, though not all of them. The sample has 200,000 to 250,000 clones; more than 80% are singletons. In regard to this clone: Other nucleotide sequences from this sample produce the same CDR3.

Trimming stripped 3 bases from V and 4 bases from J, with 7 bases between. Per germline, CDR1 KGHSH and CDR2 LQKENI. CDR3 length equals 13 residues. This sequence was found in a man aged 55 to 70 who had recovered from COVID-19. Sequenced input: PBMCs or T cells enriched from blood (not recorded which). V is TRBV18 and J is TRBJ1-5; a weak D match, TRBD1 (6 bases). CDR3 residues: CASSPDRNQPQHF. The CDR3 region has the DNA TGTGCCAGCTCACCCGACAGGAATCAGCCCCAGCATTTT.